The 12 T cell receptor beta chains below all came from one sample that was sequenced in a study of high-grade serous ovarian cancer treatment subgroups. The tumor samples were collected prior to definitive surgery or chemotherapy. Assay: immunoSEQ multiplex PCR; the TCRdb copy retains only in-frame clones and omits some. This table holds around 30,000 clones, around 84% found once. The specimen was tumor tissue. These TCRs come from a human donor with high-grade serous ovarian cancer.

This chain joins TRBV6-6 and TRBJ1-2; D is undetermined. This CDR3 is built from 15 residues. With 2 bases removed from V and 1 base from J, the gap between germline ends came to 11 bases. Germline lookup yields CDR1 MNHNY and CDR2 SVGAGI (reference sequence). In nucleotides, the CDR3 is TGTGCCAGCAGTTACAACGCGGGGAGTAACTATGGCTACACCTTC. Protein sequence: CASSYNAGSNYGYTF.

This chain connects TRBV11-2 to TRBJ2-5, with TRBD2 matching 10 bases. Trimming removed 1 base from V and 7 bases from J; junction bases left unmatched: 0. CDR3 size: 13 residues. Germline lookup yields CDR1 SGHAT and CDR2 FQNNGV. The CDR3 sequence: CASSLVAGGTQYF. The CDR3 region has the DNA TGTGCCAGCAGCTTAGTAGCGGGAGGGACCCAGTACTTC.

This sequence joins TRBV9 and TRBJ1-3; D unresolved. This CDR3 region has 15 residues. CDR1 and CDR2 (germline): SGDLS, YYNGEE. Trimming pared 0 bases from V and 6 bases from J, leaving 13 bases between. In DNA form, the CDR3 reads TGTGCCAGCAGCGTAGAGGTAGGGCTGGCAAACACCATATATTTT. This gives the protein CASSVEVGLANTIYF.

The chain links TRBV5-1 to TRBJ2-3, with D possibly TRBD2 on 5 matching bases. V was pared by 4 bases and J by 6 bases, with 12 bases between. The CDR3 loop spans 13 amino acids. Germline V gives CDR1 SGHRS, CDR2 YFSETQ. The CDR3 region is CASSGSIADTQYF. The CDR3 nucleotides read TGCGCCAGCAGCGGGAGCATTGCGGATACGCAGTATTTT.

The V and J genes are TRBV19 and TRBJ2-3; TRBD2 aligns across 7 bases. This CDR3 has 15 amino acids. The ends lost 4 bases at V and 3 bases at J; junction bases unmatched: 7. CDR1 is LNHDA and CDR2 is SQIVND in the germline V gene (reference sequence). The CDR3 coding sequence is TGTGCCAGTAGTAGCGGGGCGGGAGTTACAGATACGCAGTATTTT. Translating gives CASSSGAGVTDTQYF. Complete variable domain (other parts from reference TRBV19 and TRBJ2-3): DGGITQSPKYLFRKEGQNVTLSCEQNLNHDAMYWYRQDPGQGLRLIYYSQIVNDFQKGDIAEGYSVSREKKESFPLTVTSAQKNPTAFYLCASSSGAGVTDTQYFGPGTRLTVL.

The chain links TRBV5-4 to TRBJ2-5, with a possible D match to TRBD1 (5 bases). The germline CDR1 and CDR2 sequences are SGHNT and YYREEE (reference sequence). Trimming took off 3 bases at V and 2 bases at J, with 11 bases between the two ends. The CDR3 is made up of 14 amino acids. The CDR3 sequence: CASSSDSLQETQYF. The DNA of the CDR3 is TGTGCCAGCAGCTCAGACAGCTTACAAGAGACCCAGTACTTC.

The chain carries TRBV19 and TRBJ1-5, with 8 bases identical to TRBD1. The CDR3 extends over 14 amino acids. V gave up 6 bases and J gave up 6 bases; unmatched junction bases: 7. The germline V gene has CDR1 LNHDA and CDR2 SQIVND (reference sequence). The CDR3 bases are TGTGCCAGTAGGGACAGGGCTCCTTTTCAGCCCCAGCATTTT. It encodes CASRDRAPFQPQHF.

The CDR3 protein is CASSGLQPSGDDYEQYF. The CDR3 DNA follows: TGTGCCAGCAGTGGCCTACAACCGTCGGGGGATGACTACGAGCAGTACTTC. The chain employs TRBV25-1 and TRBJ2-7; a possible D gene is TRBD2 (6 bases). The CDR3 totals 17 residues. Germline V gene data show CDR1 as MGHDK and CDR2 as SYGVNS. V lost 4 bases to trimming and J lost 3 bases, with 22 bases between them.

The chain has TRBV4-1 and TRBJ1-4; D possibly corresponds to TRBD1 (6 bases). Germline V gives CDR1 MGHRA, CDR2 YSYEKL. The ends were cut back, 4 bases at V and 8 bases at J, with 11 bases in the middle. The CDR3 extends over 13 amino acids. CDR3 coding DNA: TGCGCCAGCAGCCCTTACAGGGAGGAAAAACTGTTTTTT. It specifies CASSPYREEKLFF.

This clone was picked up one time. V usage is TRBV7-8 and J usage is TRBJ2-2; no clear D gene. V gave up 5 bases and J gave up 4 bases, with 11 bases separating them. The CDR3 is 14 residues long. The germline gives CDR1 SGHVS, CDR2 FQNEAQ. This chain's CDR3 is CASSLLGSTGELFF. The CDR3 DNA follows: TGTGCCAGCAGCCTTCTTGGGTCCACCGGGGAGCTGTTTTTT. Based on the CDR3 plus reference TRBV7-8 and TRBJ2-2, the full variable domain is GAGVSQSPRYKVAKRGQDVALRCDPISGHVSLFWYQQALGQGPEFLTYFQNEAQLDKSGLPSDRFFAERPEGSVSTLKIQRTQQEDSAVYLCASSLLGSTGELFFGEGSRLTVL.

Only a few counts were recorded for this clone. The chain carries TRBV7-2 and TRBJ1-2; TRBD1 is a possible D gene (5 bases). Germline V gives CDR1 SGHTA, CDR2 FQGNSA. The germline V and J ends were trimmed by 0 bases and 4 bases, with 9 bases remaining between them. The CDR3 contains 14 residues. The CDR3 is CASSLAPGLYGYTF. The CDR3 DNA sequence: TGTGCCAGCAGCTTAGCGCCGGGACTCTATGGCTACACCTTC.

This sequence joins TRBV5-1 and TRBJ2-7; 9 nucleotides agree with TRBD2. In germline, CDR1 is SGHRS, CDR2 YFSETQ. V lost 1 base, J lost 1 base, and 12 bases stayed unmatched. The CDR3 length is 18 residues. The CDR3 DNA sequence: TGCGCCAGCAGCTTGACTAGCGGGTACAAGGGGGGTTCCTACGAGCAGTACTTC. This codes for CASSLTSGYKGGSYEQYF.